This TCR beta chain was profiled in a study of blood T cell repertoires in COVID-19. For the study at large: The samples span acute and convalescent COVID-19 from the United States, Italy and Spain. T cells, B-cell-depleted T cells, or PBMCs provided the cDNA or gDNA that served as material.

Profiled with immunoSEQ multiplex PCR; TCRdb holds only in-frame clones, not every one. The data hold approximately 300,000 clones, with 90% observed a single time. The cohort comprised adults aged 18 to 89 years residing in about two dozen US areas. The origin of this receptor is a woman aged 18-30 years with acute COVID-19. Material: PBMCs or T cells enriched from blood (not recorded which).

CDR3 region: CASSKLLRGYEQYF. The DNA for the CDR3 is TGTGCCAGCAGTAAACTGCTGCGAGGCTACGAGCAGTACTTC. The V gene is TRBV28, the J gene TRBJ2-7, with unresolved D. Deletions cut 5 bases from V and 3 bases from J, with 14 bases between. The CDR3 totals 14 residues. The germline CDR1 and CDR2 sequences are MDHEN and SYDVKM.